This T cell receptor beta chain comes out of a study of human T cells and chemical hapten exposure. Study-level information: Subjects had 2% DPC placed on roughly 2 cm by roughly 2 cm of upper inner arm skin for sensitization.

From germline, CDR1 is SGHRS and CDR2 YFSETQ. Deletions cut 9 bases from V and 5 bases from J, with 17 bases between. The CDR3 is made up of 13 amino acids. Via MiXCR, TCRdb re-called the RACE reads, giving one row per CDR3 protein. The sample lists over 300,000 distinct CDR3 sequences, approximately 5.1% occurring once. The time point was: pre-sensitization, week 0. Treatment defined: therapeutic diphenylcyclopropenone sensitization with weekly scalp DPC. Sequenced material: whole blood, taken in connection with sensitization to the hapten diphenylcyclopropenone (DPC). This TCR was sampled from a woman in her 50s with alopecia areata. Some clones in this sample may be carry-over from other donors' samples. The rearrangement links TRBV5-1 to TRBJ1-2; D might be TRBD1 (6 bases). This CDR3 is CATPEQGPYGYTF. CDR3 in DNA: TGCGCCACCCCTGAACAGGGACCTTATGGCTACACCTTC.